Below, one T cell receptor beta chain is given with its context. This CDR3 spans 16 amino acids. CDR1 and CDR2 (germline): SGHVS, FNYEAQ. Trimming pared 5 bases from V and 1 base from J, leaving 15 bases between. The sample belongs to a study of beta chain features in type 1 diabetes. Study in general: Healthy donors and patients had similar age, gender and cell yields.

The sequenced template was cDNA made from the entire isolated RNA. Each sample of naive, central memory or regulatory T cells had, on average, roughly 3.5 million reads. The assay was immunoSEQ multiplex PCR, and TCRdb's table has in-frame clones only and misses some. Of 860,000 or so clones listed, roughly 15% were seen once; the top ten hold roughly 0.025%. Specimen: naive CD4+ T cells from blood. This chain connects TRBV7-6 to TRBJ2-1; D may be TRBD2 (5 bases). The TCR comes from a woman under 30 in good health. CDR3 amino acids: CASSPFGRVSYNEQFF. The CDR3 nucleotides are TGTGCCAGCAGCCCGTTCGGGCGGGTGTCCTACAATGAGCAGTTCTTC.